This is a list of T cell receptor beta chains from one sample in a study of T-cell reconstitution after alpha-beta-depleted transplantation in children. TCRdb passed the PCR reads through MiXCR, listing each CDR3 protein once. This table holds more than 300,000 distinct CDR3 sequences, about 16% found once. Sequencing used PBMCs, mostly from graft donor cells, obtained 360 days after TCRalphabeta/CD19-depleted stem cell transplant. The receptors originated from a male patient between 2 and 9 years old who had a stem cell transplant for acute lymphoblastic leukemia, so the T cells may come from the graft donor. CDR3s include the opening cysteine and the closing phenylalanine or tryptophan. Fields, in order: V gene, CDR3 length, clone size, CDR3 protein. A row's size may be missing; if present it is once, few, many or a size class.

v_gene: TRBV28; len: 13; abundance: many; CDR3aa: CASPRGGSPGYTF
v_gene: TRBV4-1; len: 15; abundance: NA; CDR3aa: CASSQGPGLSETQYF
v_gene: TRBV7-9; len: 13; abundance: many; CDR3aa: CASSLGQPYEQYF
v_gene: TRBV5-6; len: 12; abundance: NA; CDR3aa: CASSLPHTEAFF
v_gene: TRBV20-1; len: 14; abundance: few; CDR3aa: CSARDLQETGELFF
v_gene: TRBV7-2; len: 16; abundance: NA; CDR3aa: CASSLARLAGTDTQYF
v_gene: TRBV7-2; len: 13; abundance: NA; CDR3aa: CASSYLAYNEQFF
v_gene: TRBV12-3/TRBV12-4; len: 12; abundance: few; CDR3aa: CATTTGRETQYF
v_gene: TRBV20-1; len: 14; abundance: NA; CDR3aa: CSAREGTTLGEQYF
v_gene: TRBV20-1; len: 11; abundance: few; CDR3aa: CSANGYNEQFF
v_gene: TRBV6-2/TRBV6-3; len: 14; abundance: few; CDR3aa: CASTPGEDTGELFF
v_gene: TRBV3-1; len: 11; abundance: few; CDR3aa: CASSAGETQYF
v_gene: TRBV29-1; len: 14; abundance: NA; CDR3aa: CSVEKTSGGYEQYF
v_gene: TRBV12-3/TRBV12-4; len: 13; abundance: many; CDR3aa: CASPFRETGTQYF
v_gene: TRBV20-1; len: 12; abundance: NA; CDR3aa: CSASDRSYEQYF
v_gene: TRBV28; len: 15; abundance: many; CDR3aa: CASGRGGQTQETQYF